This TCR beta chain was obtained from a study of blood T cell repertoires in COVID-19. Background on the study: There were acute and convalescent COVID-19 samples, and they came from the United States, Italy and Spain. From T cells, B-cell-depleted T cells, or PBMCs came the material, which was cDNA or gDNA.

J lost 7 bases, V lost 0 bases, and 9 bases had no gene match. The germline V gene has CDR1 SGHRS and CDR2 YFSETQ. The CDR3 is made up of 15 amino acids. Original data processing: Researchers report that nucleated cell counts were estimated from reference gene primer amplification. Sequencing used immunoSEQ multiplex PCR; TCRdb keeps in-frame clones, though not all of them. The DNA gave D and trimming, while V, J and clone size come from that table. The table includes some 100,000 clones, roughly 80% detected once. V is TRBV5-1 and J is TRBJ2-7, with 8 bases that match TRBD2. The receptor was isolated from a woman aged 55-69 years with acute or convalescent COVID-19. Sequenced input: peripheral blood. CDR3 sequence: CASSLAWRGAREQYF. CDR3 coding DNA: TGCGCCAGCAGCTTGGCGTGGCGGGGGGCGAGGGAGCAGTACTTC.